The 25 T cell receptor beta chains below come from one sample, sequenced in a study of cytomegalovirus exposure and HLA in healthy donors. Use of 60 Vbeta and 13 Jbeta primers characterized the PCR. The data were produced by immunoSEQ multiplex PCR, yet TCRdb's version contains in-frame clones alone and is incomplete. This sample contains about 200,000 clones. Sequencing was carried out using PBMCs. The receptors stem from a girl aged 2-9 years in good health and CMV-seropositive.

The rearrangement links TRBV4-1 to TRBJ1-2, with 8 bases identical to TRBD1. Germline V gene data show CDR1 as MGHRA and CDR2 as YSYEKL. V lost 3 bases and J lost 6; bases outside the gene matches: 3. The CDR3 has 13 amino acids. In DNA, the CDR3 is TGCGCCAGCAGCCAGGCACAGGGGGATGGCTACACCTTC. Translated, it gives CASSQAQGDGYTF.

This chain uses TRBV5-1 with TRBJ1-4; D gene uncertain. V was clipped by 0 bases and J by 4 bases, with 7 bases between them. Germline CDR1 and CDR2: SGHRS and YFSETQ. The CDR3 runs 14 residues. The CDR3 spells CASSLAGDNEKLFF. The CDR3 nucleotides read TGCGCCAGCAGCTTGGCCGGGGATAATGAAAAACTGTTTTTT.

This chain connects TRBV21-1 to TRBJ2-7; TRBD2, the table's D call, was not compared with the DNA. TRBV21-1 represents a pseudogene. The CDR3 length is 15 residues. The CDR3 DNA reads TGTGCCAGCAGCAAGACCACTAGGTTGAGCTACGAGCAGTACTTC. Protein: CASSKTTRLSYEQYF.

The chain uses TRBV18 and TRBJ1-1; 8 bases align to TRBD1. Germline lookup yields CDR1 KGHSH and CDR2 LQKENI. CDR3 size: 15 residues. With 2 bases clipped from V and 2 bases from J, the junction kept 4 bases outside the gene matches. The CDR3 protein is CASSPVRGRNTEAFF. The DNA for the CDR3 is TGTGCCAGCTCACCAGTCAGGGGGCGCAACACTGAAGCTTTCTTT. Full variable domain (outside the CDR3, taken from reference TRBV18 and TRBJ1-1): NAGVMQNPRHLVRRRGQEARLRCSPMKGHSHVYWYRQLPEEGLKFMVYLQKENIIDESGMPKERFSAEFPKEGPSILRIQQVVRGDSAAYFCASSPVRGRNTEAFFGQGTRLTVV.

The genes are TRBV11-2 and TRBJ2-1; D possibly corresponds to TRBD2 (5 bases). Germline CDR1 and CDR2: SGHAT and FQNNGV. Between the trimmed V and J ends, which lost 6 bases and 12 bases, there was a span of 21 bases. This CDR3 is built from 14 residues. CDR3: CASSSGEGFISQFF. DNA of the CDR3: TGTGCCAGCAGTTCAGGCGAGGGCTTTATTTCGCAGTTCTTC.

The V gene is TRBV28, the J gene TRBJ2-7; 10 positions match TRBD2. The V and J ends lost 6 bases and 4 bases, in that order; junction bases with no gene match: 9. Germline CDR1 and CDR2: MDHEN and SYDVKM. This CDR3 has 15 amino acids. Here the CDR3 DNA reads TGTGCCAGCAGCCGCGGGGCTAGCGGGAGATACGAGCAGTACTTC. Translated: CASSRGASGRYEQYF.

The chain combines TRBV6-5 with TRBJ1-5, with D possibly TRBD1 on 5 matching bases. Trimming pared 5 bases from V and 3 bases from J, leaving 14 bases between. The germline V gene has CDR1 MNHEY and CDR2 SVGAGI. The CDR3 runs 15 residues. The CDR3: CASSTQPGLNQPQHF. In nucleotides, the CDR3 is TGTGCCAGCAGTACGCAACCGGGACTCAATCAGCCCCAGCATTTT.

The chain has TRBV7-3 and TRBJ2-2, with D perhaps TRBD1 (6 bases). V lost 4 bases and J lost 0, with 9 bases in between. The CDR3 has 15 residues. Per germline, CDR1 SGHTA and CDR2 FQGTGA. CDR3 in amino acids: CASSSGTTNTGELFF. The CDR3 DNA reads TGTGCCAGCAGCTCCGGGACAACGAACACCGGGGAGCTGTTTTTT.

The chain couples TRBV7-9 to TRBJ2-7; D is uncertain. Germline loops: CDR1 SEHNR, CDR2 FQNEAQ (reference sequence). The CDR3 covers 11 residues. V shed 5 bases and J shed 7 bases, with 9 bases lying between them. The CDR3 protein is CASSPLREQYF. The CDR3, as DNA: TGTGCCAGCAGCCCCCTTCGGGAGCAGTACTTC.

The gene calls are TRBV29-1 and TRBJ2-3; 8 bases map to TRBD2. The CDR3 runs to 17 residues. In germline, CDR1 is SQVTM, CDR2 ANQGSEA. V lost 0 bases to trimming and J lost 0 bases; unmatched junction nucleotides: 8. CDR3 in amino acids: CSVEDLDKRESTDTQYF. The DNA of the CDR3 is TGCAGCGTTGAAGATCTCGACAAGCGGGAGAGCACAGATACGCAGTATTTT.

The genes are TRBV5-1 and TRBJ2-3; D not certain. V shed 1 base and J shed 6 bases, with 3 bases lying between them. The CDR3 has 11 amino acids. Germline V gene lookup returns CDR1 SGHRS and CDR2 YFSETQ. In DNA, the CDR3 is TGCGCCAGCAGCTTGAGCGATACGCAGTATTTT. This encodes CASSLSDTQYF. The whole variable domain, remainder taken from reference TRBV5-1 and TRBJ2-3, is KAGVTQTPRYLIKTRGQQVTLSCSPISGHRSVSWYQQTPGQGLQFLFEYFSETQRNKGNFPGRFSGRQFSNSRSEMNVSTLELGDSALYLCASSLSDTQYFGPGTRLTVL.

The rearrangement uses TRBV2 and TRBJ2-7; 7 positions agree with TRBD1. CDR1 is SNHLY, CDR2 FYNNEI, per germline. The CDR3 consists of 16 residues. Germline trimming cut 5 bases from V and 4 bases from J; bases unmatched to any gene: 14. CDR3 nucleotide sequence: TGTGCCAGCAGTTCCTCCTCGTCGACAGGGTTTTACGAGCAGTACTTC. Its protein is CASSSSSSTGFYEQYF. The full variable domain, completed using reference TRBV2 and TRBJ2-7, is EPEVTQTPSHQVTQMGQEVILRCVPISNHLYFYWYRQILGQKVEFLVSFYNNEISEKSEIFDDQFSVERPDGSNFTLKIRSTKLEDSAMYFCASSSSSSTGFYEQYFGPGTRLTVT.

The chain joins TRBV11-3 to TRBJ1-5; D not resolved. With 4 bases removed from V and 4 bases from J, the gap between germline ends came to 23 bases. Germline values: CDR1 SGHNT, CDR2 YENEEA. The CDR3 is made up of 18 amino acids. CDR3 protein: CASSSENSSATENQPQHF. The CDR3 DNA follows: TGTGCCAGCAGCTCAGAAAACAGCTCCGCCACAGAAAATCAGCCCCAGCATTTT.

This chain joins TRBV5-4 and TRBJ1-2; 7 nucleotides match TRBD1. Trimming at V came to 4 bases and at J to 3 bases, leaving 3 bases not matched to a gene. Looked up from germline, CDR1 is SGHNT and CDR2 is YYREEE (reference sequence). This CDR3 region has 13 residues. In nucleotides, the CDR3 is TGTGCCAGCAGCGTCAGGGGGGACTATGGCTACACCTTC. Protein product: CASSVRGDYGYTF.

The gene calls are TRBV13 and TRBJ2-5; 7 bases map to TRBD1. Germline V lookup: CDR1 PRHDT, CDR2 FYEKMQ (reference sequence). After removal of 0 bases from V and 2 bases from J, the junction contained 6 bases not matched to a gene. The CDR3 sequence is 16 residues long. For the CDR3, the DNA is TGTGCCAGCAGCTTAGGCCTCGGGACAGCTCAAGAGACCCAGTACTTC. Protein: CASSLGLGTAQETQYF.

V is TRBV21-1 and J is TRBJ2-5; whether TRBD2, the table's D call, matches the DNA was not checked. TRBV21-1 is listed as a pseudogene. This CDR3 contains 14 residues. The CDR3, as DNA: TGTGCCAGCAGCAAAGTCGTGAGCGAAGAGACCCAGTACTTC. This sequence encodes CASSKVVSEETQYF.

The rearrangement uses TRBV29-1 and TRBJ1-3; D is possibly TRBD1 (5 bases). Trimming took 4 bases from V and 0 from J, leaving 13 bases between them. The CDR3 totals 15 residues. In germline, CDR1 is SQVTM, CDR2 ANQGSEA. The CDR3, as DNA: TGCAGCGTTGTTCAGGGCCCGTTCTCTGGAAACACCATATATTTT. This gives the protein CSVVQGPFSGNTIYF.

CDR3 sequence reads: CASSGTGWEWGGETQYF. CDR3 coding DNA: TGTGCCAGCAGTGGGACAGGTTGGGAGTGGGGTGGAGAGACCCAGTACTTC. The chain has TRBV28 and TRBJ2-5, with 8 bases matching TRBD1. The germline V gene encodes CDR1 MDHEN and CDR2 SYDVKM. Losses at the gene ends were 5 bases for V and 4 bases for J; bases not matched to a gene: 15. The CDR3 consists of 17 residues. Complete variable domain (other parts from reference TRBV28 and TRBJ2-5): DVKVTQSSRYLVKRTGEKVFLECVQDMDHENMFWYRQDPGLGLRLIYFSYDVKMKEKGDIPEGYSVSREKKERFSLILESASTNQTSMYLCASSGTGWEWGGETQYFGPGTRLLVL.

The gene calls are TRBV5-1 and TRBJ1-1; 7 nucleotides align to TRBD1. V lost 5 bases to trimming and J lost 5 bases; unmatched junction nucleotides: 21. This CDR3 region has 18 residues. Looked up from germline, CDR1 is SGHRS and CDR2 is YFSETQ. The DNA for the CDR3 is TGCGCCAGCAGTGGGGCCGCGGTCAGGGGGAAAGGAGGGACTGAAGCTTTCTTT. Protein product: CASSGAAVRGKGGTEAFF.

This chain links TRBV19 with TRBJ2-1, with 10 bases matching TRBD1. Looked up from germline, CDR1 is LNHDA and CDR2 is SQIVND (reference sequence). The J segment lost 3 bases and the V segment lost 6 bases, leaving 2 bases of the junction unmatched. The CDR3 covers 14 residues. The CDR3 loop is CASSRTGGYNEQFF. The DNA for the CDR3 is TGTGCCAGTAGCCGGACAGGGGGCTACAATGAGCAGTTCTTC.

The chain couples TRBV25-1 to TRBJ1-1; D not certain. This CDR3 spans 15 amino acids. Germline-derived CDR1 and CDR2 are MGHDK and SYGVNS. The V end was cut by 3 bases, the J end by 3 bases, with 14 bases between. CDR3 sequence: CASSESLPRDTEAFF. The DNA of the CDR3 is TGTGCCAGCAGTGAGTCCCTCCCACGGGACACTGAAGCTTTCTTT.

V and J are TRBV27 and TRBJ2-7; D is unclear. The CDR3 is 14 amino acids. V lost 6 bases and J 0 bases, leaving 12 bases between the germline ends. Looked up from germline, CDR1 is MNHEY and CDR2 is SMNVEV (reference sequence). The CDR3 region is CASSSPLSSYEQYF. CDR3 sequence (DNA): TGTGCCAGCAGCTCTCCCCTCAGCTCCTACGAGCAGTACTTC.

This sequence joins TRBV6-1 and TRBJ2-3; 7 bases are a match to TRBD2. The ends lost 7 bases at V and 2 bases at J; junction bases unmatched: 6. Germline assignment: CDR1 MNHNS and CDR2 SASEGT. CDR3 size: 14 residues. CDR3 DNA: TGTGCCAGCAACCTAGCGGTATTCACAGATACGCAGTATTTT. Its protein is CASNLAVFTDTQYF.

CDR3 residues: CASSPTSVRETQYF. The CDR3 DNA sequence: TGCGCCAGCAGCCCGACTAGCGTCCGGGAGACCCAGTACTTC. This rearrangement joins TRBV5-1 to TRBJ2-5; 8 bases are shared with TRBD2. The CDR3 loop spans 14 amino acids. The germline CDR1 and CDR2 sequences are SGHRS and YFSETQ. Trimming took 4 bases from V and 5 from J; bases not matched to a gene: 7.

The rearrangement uses TRBV28 and TRBJ2-1; the D gene is possibly TRBD1 (5 bases). The CDR3 is 14 amino acids. V lost 6 bases to trimming and J lost 4 bases, with 13 bases between them. The germline gives CDR1 MDHEN, CDR2 SYDVKM. The CDR3 sequence is CASRPNDSYNEQFF. The CDR3 nucleotides read TGTGCCAGCAGACCTAACGACAGTTACAATGAGCAGTTCTTC.